The 28 T cell receptor beta chains presented below share a single source sample, sequenced in a study of T-cell reconstitution after alpha-beta-depleted transplantation in children. The library targeted TCRbeta and was prepared with unique molecular identifiers. TCRdb independently ran MiXCR on the PCR reads; one entry per CDR3 protein. The table has fewer than 700,000 distinct CDR3 sequences, 10% to 15% seen once. Here the sequenced sample was PBMCs, mostly from graft donor cells, taken 360 days after TCRalphabeta/CD19-depleted stem cell transplant. The receptors originated from a male patient younger than 18 who had a stem cell transplant for acute myeloid leukemia, so the T cells may come from the graft donor.

This clonotype was found many times. V usage is TRBV7-8 and J usage is TRBJ2-2; TRBD2 might be the D (6 bases). The CDR3 has 15 residues. CDR1 and CDR2 (germline): SGHVS, FQNEAQ. V gave up 6 bases and J gave up 7 bases, with 18 bases separating them. In nucleotides, the CDR3 is TGTGCCAGCAGTGTCCTGGAGGGCCCTTTCGGGGAGCTGTTTTTT. It codes for CASSVLEGPFGELFF.

This clonotype occurred a few times. The chain combines TRBV7-3 with TRBJ2-3; maybe TRBD2 (6 bases). CDR3 length: 16 amino acids. Trimming shortened V by 4 bases and J by 3 bases, and 17 bases separated the two germline ends. Germline lookup yields CDR1 SGHTA and CDR2 FQGTGA. The CDR3: CASSSIGGGFTDTQYF. The CDR3 DNA follows: TGTGCCAGCAGCTCCATCGGTGGGGGGTTTACAGATACGCAGTATTTT.

This clonotype was detected only a few times. V and J are TRBV11-2 and TRBJ2-4; no clear D. This CDR3 comprises 14 residues. The V end was cut by 5 bases, the J end by 1 base, with 9 bases between. Germline-derived CDR1 and CDR2 are SGHAT and FQNNGV. The CDR3 protein is CASSPRWAKNIQYF. In DNA, the CDR3 is TGTGCCAGCAGCCCCCGTTGGGCCAAAAACATTCAGTACTTC.

V and J are TRBV7-9 and TRBJ2-1; D gene ambiguous. This CDR3 is built from 15 residues. Germline CDR1 reads SEHNR; CDR2 reads FQNEAQ (reference sequence). V lost 1 base and J lost 8, with 15 bases in between. The CDR3 DNA sequence: TGTGCCAGCAGCTTAGAATTAGGTGTGGGCGATGAGCAGTTCTTC. It yields the protein CASSLELGVGDEQFF.

The CDR3 DNA reads TGTGCCAGCAGCCAAGGTCCCTTAACCTATGGCTACACCTTC. Its protein product is CASSQGPLTYGYTF. The chain is built from TRBV3-1 and TRBJ1-2; D is undetermined. CDR3 size: 14 residues. Trimming stripped 1 base from V and 4 bases from J, with 10 bases between. CDR1 is LGHDT and CDR2 is YNNKEL in the germline V gene (reference sequence).

J is TRBJ2-7 and V is TRBV20-1; 10 positions agree with TRBD1. CDR1 is DFQATT, CDR2 SNEGSKA, per germline (reference sequence). The CDR3 has 17 amino acids. V dropped 3 bases and J dropped 5; count of bases not matched to a gene: 16. In nucleotides, the CDR3 is TGCAGTGCTAGTCAGACAGGGGGCAGGCTCTCGAGCGACGAGCAGTACTTC. As protein: CSASQTGGRLSSDEQYF.

The rearrangement joins TRBV7-6 to TRBJ2-2, with TRBD2 matching over 8 bases. CDR1 SGHVS and CDR2 FNYEAQ come from the germline V gene. CDR3 length: 18 residues. Trimming removed 0 bases from V and 1 base from J; junction bases left unmatched: 7. This CDR3 reads CASSLAPPSGRNTGELFF. The CDR3 nucleotides are TGTGCCAGCAGCTTAGCGCCTCCGAGCGGGAGGAACACCGGGGAGCTGTTTTTT.

J is TRBJ2-2 and V is TRBV6-5; D is perhaps TRBD1 or TRBD2 (6 bases each). In germline, CDR1 is MNHEY, CDR2 SVGAGI. The CDR3 runs to 21 residues. Trimming cost V 2 bases and J 7 bases, with 32 bases left between them. In DNA form, the CDR3 reads TGTGCCAGCAGTTACCTCCGGGTCCAGCCTACTCGGGCAGGGGAGGTCGGGGAGCTGTTTTTT. Translation gives CASSYLRVQPTRAGEVGELFF.

As regards this clonotype: This may arise from a read error, as a much more abundant clone is one base away. The chain uses TRBV11-2 and TRBJ2-2; 13 bases map to TRBD2. Germline V gene lookup returns CDR1 SGHAT and CDR2 FQNNGV. The CDR3 spans 15 residues. The J segment lost 12 bases and the V segment lost 5 bases, leaving 9 bases of the junction unmatched. The CDR3 region is CASSRTSGSRGKLFF. The CDR3 nucleotides are TGTGCCAGCAGCCGGACTAGCGGGAGTAGGGGGAAGCTGTTTTTT.

This clonotype was detected a few times. As DNA, the CDR3 is TGTGCCAGTAGGAGACTAGCCACAGATACGCAGTATTTT. Translation gives CASRRLATDTQYF. The chain recombines TRBV27 with TRBJ2-3, with 7 bases identical to TRBD2. With V trimmed by 9 bases and J by 2 bases, 5 bases remained unmatched. The CDR3 runs to 13 residues. Germline V gene lookup returns CDR1 MNHEY and CDR2 SMNVEV (reference sequence).

J is TRBJ2-7 and V is TRBV5-1, with 11 bases aligning to TRBD2. V trimming: 4 bases; J trimming: 2 bases; junction bases outside the gene matches: 20. This CDR3 has 20 residues. The germline gives CDR1 SGHRS, CDR2 YFSETQ. For the CDR3, the DNA is TGCGCCAGCAGCCTTTTCTTGACTAGCGGGATCCTCCCCAAAGCCTACGAGCAGTACTTC. Protein sequence: CASSLFLTSGILPKAYEQYF.

This clonotype was detected a few times. The CDR3 end shows no conserved phenylalanine or tryptophan, and so a read error is likely. The limits of the CDR3 on the DNA are not certain, so only TCRdb's listed CDR3 is given. The gene calls are TRBV28 and TRBJ2-7. The germline gives CDR1 MDHEN, CDR2 SYDVKM. The CDR3 is 11 residues long, counting both termini. The CDR3 sequence: CASGSLAWTVI.

In this sample, this clonotype turned up many times. This chain connects TRBV29-1 to TRBJ2-1; 7 bases match TRBD1. The CDR3 extends over 14 amino acids. Germline assignment: CDR1 SQVTM and CDR2 ANQGSEA. V gave up 3 bases and J gave up 5 bases; unmatched junction bases: 7. The CDR3 region is CSVERGLLDNEQFF. CDR3 nucleotide sequence: TGCAGCGTTGAGAGGGGGCTGCTAGACAATGAGCAGTTCTTC.

This clonotype was recorded at least ten times. The chain is built from TRBV20-1 and TRBJ2-7, with TRBD1 identical over 8 bases. CDR1 DFQATT and CDR2 SNEGSKA come from the germline V gene (reference sequence). Germline trimming cut 0 bases from V and 2 bases from J; bases unmatched to any gene: 6. The CDR3 covers 15 residues. CDR3 in DNA: TGCAGTGCTAGAGATCGAGGGACAGGCCCCTACGAGCAGTACTTC. It encodes CSARDRGTGPYEQYF.

There are many counts of this clonotype. The J gene is TRBJ2-1, the V gene TRBV12-3 or TRBV12-4; D is unresolved. This CDR3 is built from 13 residues. Between the trimmed V and J ends, which lost 6 bases and 7 bases, there was a span of 13 bases. This chain's CDR3 is CASSLLVRNEQFF. The CDR3 DNA reads TGTGCCAGCAGCCTCCTCGTGAGGAATGAGCAGTTCTTC.

J is TRBJ2-7 and V is TRBV20-1; D could derive from TRBD1 or TRBD2 (5 bases each). Germline V gene lookup returns CDR1 DFQATT and CDR2 SNEGSKA (reference sequence). CDR3 size: 13 residues. V was shortened by 3 bases and J by 0 bases, with 9 bases between the two germline ends. The CDR3 here is CSASRDGSYEQYF. CDR3 bases: TGCAGTGCTAGTAGGGACGGCTCCTACGAGCAGTACTTC.

This clonotype was detected ten times or more. The chain is built from TRBV29-1 and TRBJ2-4; 7 bases agree with TRBD2. CDR1 SQVTM and CDR2 ANQGSEA come from the germline V gene. The J segment lost 1 base and the V segment lost 7 bases, leaving 10 bases of the junction unmatched. CDR3 length: 15 amino acids. This chain's CDR3 is CSASLGGVAKNIQYF. The CDR3 bases are TGCAGCGCTTCCTTGGGGGGGGTTGCCAAAAACATTCAGTACTTC.

V and J are TRBV6-2 or TRBV6-3 and TRBJ2-2, with 7 positions matching TRBD1. The CDR3 is 21 amino acids. V was clipped by 6 bases and J by 1 base; unmatched bases: 23. Germline CDR1 MNHEY, CDR2 SVGEGT. The CDR3 protein is CASRNTGDPPYFPRNTGELFF. CDR3 nucleotide sequence: TGTGCCAGCAGAAACACAGGGGACCCCCCATACTTCCCTCGGAACACCGGGGAGCTGTTTTTT.

This clonotype was observed a handful of times. This chain links TRBV15 with TRBJ2-3; TRBD1 agrees at 8 bases. The ends lost 1 base at V and 2 bases at J; junction bases unmatched: 5. The CDR3 sequence is 16 residues long. Germline assignment: CDR1 LNHNV and CDR2 YYDKDF (reference sequence). Here the CDR3 reads CATSRGQGAFTDTQYF. The DNA of the CDR3 is TGTGCCACCAGCAGAGGGCAGGGGGCTTTCACAGATACGCAGTATTTT.

This clonotype has more than one count but fewer than ten. The V call is TRBV4-3, the J call TRBJ2-7; tentative D call: TRBD1 (6 bases). The germline V and J ends were trimmed by 3 bases and 2 bases, with 11 bases remaining between them. CDR3 length: 14 amino acids. Germline V gene lookup returns CDR1 LGHNA and CDR2 YSLEER. The CDR3 loop is CASSHADRPYEQYF. CDR3 nucleotide sequence: TGCGCCAGCAGCCACGCGGACAGACCCTACGAGCAGTACTTC.

This clonotype showed up just a few times. V usage is TRBV6-5 and J usage is TRBJ2-5, with a tentative D call TRBD1 (6 bases). Germline V gene lookup returns CDR1 MNHEY and CDR2 SVGAGI. The V gene lost 0 bases and the J gene lost 7 bases, with 9 bases spanning the gap. The CDR3 length is 13 residues. The CDR3: CASSYSAGVTQYF. The CDR3 DNA is TGTGCCAGCAGTTACTCGGCAGGGGTGACCCAGTACTTC.

This sequence joins TRBV20-1 and TRBJ2-3, with D possibly matching TRBD1 (6 bases). In germline, CDR1 is DFQATT, CDR2 SNEGSKA (reference sequence). Trimming left V 2 bases short and J 5 bases short, with 14 bases between. The CDR3 has 14 amino acids. The CDR3 DNA reads as TGCAGTGCTAGATGGGGGCCAATCGGAGATACGCAGTATTTT. Protein: CSARWGPIGDTQYF.

In its sample, this clonotype was seen a few times. The chain is built from TRBV19 and TRBJ2-7, with a possible D match to TRBD1 (5 bases). This CDR3 region has 14 residues. Germline V gene lookup returns CDR1 LNHDA and CDR2 SQIVND (reference sequence). The ends were cut back, 6 bases at V and 4 bases at J, with 16 bases in the middle. The CDR3 DNA sequence: TGTGCCAGTAGCGACCAGACAGCCAAATACGAGCAGTACTTC. The encoded protein is CASSDQTAKYEQYF.

The genes are TRBV10-3 and TRBJ2-5, with D possibly being TRBD2 (5 bases). V was trimmed by 2 bases and J by 4 bases, leaving 14 bases between them. CDR3 length: 15 amino acids. Germline V CDR1 and CDR2: ENHRY, SYGVKD. The CDR3 DNA sequence: TGTGCCATCAGTGAGGCCGGGGTATCATCAGAGACCCAGTACTTC. This sequence encodes CAISEAGVSSETQYF.

The chain joins TRBV7-9 to TRBJ2-7; no reliable D call. From germline, CDR1 is SEHNR and CDR2 FQNEAQ (reference sequence). V was cut by 0 bases and J by 5 bases, with 8 bases left in between. The CDR3 spans 13 residues. CDR3 nucleotide sequence: TGTGCCAGCAGCTTAGCTCTGATCGACGAGCAGTACTTC. Translating it yields CASSLALIDEQYF.

This clonotype was detected a few times. The chain carries TRBV4-1 and TRBJ2-1, with TRBD2 as a possible D gene (5 bases). The CDR3 is made up of 15 amino acids. The germline V and J ends were trimmed by 3 bases and 6 bases, with 15 bases remaining between them. Per germline, CDR1 MGHRA and CDR2 YSYEKL. In nucleotides, the CDR3 is TGCGCCAGCAGCCAGGGAGATCCCTGGCTCAATGAGCAGTTCTTC. Translated: CASSQGDPWLNEQFF.

This chain connects TRBV1 to TRBJ2-7; the D call of TRBD2 is as the table states it, not checked on the DNA. TRBV1 is marked as a pseudogene. This CDR3 comprises 16 residues. CDR3 sequence reads: CTSSQEGLAGGYEQYF. As DNA, the CDR3 is TGCACCAGCAGCCAAGAGGGGCTAGCGGGAGGCTACGAGCAGTACTTC.

This clonotype was found many times. This sequence joins TRBV30 and TRBJ2-1; 7 nucleotides agree with TRBD2. The junction had 16 bases not matched to a gene; V was cut back by 1 base and J by 7 bases. The CDR3 has 17 amino acids. CDR1 and CDR2 from the germline V gene are GTSNPN and SVGIG (reference sequence). CDR3 DNA sequence: TGTGCCTGGAGTGATTTCCCTGGGACTACTTACACAAATGAGCAGTTCTTC. This translates into CAWSDFPGTTYTNEQFF.